The 24 T cell receptor beta chains listed next were all sequenced from one sample in a study of blood T cell repertoires in COVID-19. Assay: immunoSEQ multiplex PCR; the TCRdb copy retains only in-frame clones and omits some. Of roughly 110,000 clones listed, 82% are singletons. The material sequenced was peripheral blood. These receptors all stem from a man aged 70-80 years with acute or convalescent COVID-19.

The rearrangement uses TRBV5-4 and TRBJ2-5, with D maybe TRBD1 (5 bases). Between the trimmed V and J ends, which lost 6 bases and 5 bases, there was a span of 14 bases. The germline gives CDR1 SGHNT, CDR2 YYREEE (reference sequence). There are 13 residues in the CDR3. CDR3 amino acids: CASTPSGSETQYF. DNA of the CDR3: TGTGCCAGCACCCCTTCAGGGTCGGAGACCCAGTACTTC.

V and J are TRBV6-5 and TRBJ2-7; 8 bases are shared with TRBD1. Trimming took 6 bases from V and 1 from J; bases not matched to a gene: 5. Germline V lookup: CDR1 MNHEY, CDR2 SVGAGI. This CDR3 comprises 14 residues. The chain's CDR3 is CASSRQGTSYEQYF. CDR3 bases: TGTGCCAGCAGCCGACAGGGGACTTCCTACGAGCAGTACTTC.

This clone was detected once. The chain employs TRBV24-1 and TRBJ1-1; unclear D gene. The CDR3 consists of 14 residues. The germline CDR1 and CDR2 sequences are KGHDR and SFDVKD. Trimming left V 6 bases short and J 4 bases short, with 14 bases between. CDR3: CATSRSGKFTEAFF. The CDR3 DNA reads as TGTGCCACCAGTCGATCGGGGAAATTCACTGAAGCTTTCTTT.

The rearrangement uses TRBV10-3 and TRBJ2-5; TRBD2 is a possible D gene (6 bases). CDR1 ENHRY and CDR2 SYGVKD come from the germline V gene. V was cut by 3 bases and J by 5 bases, with 13 bases left in between. CDR3 size: 14 residues. This CDR3 reads CAISDGSAGETQYF. In DNA form, the CDR3 reads TGTGCCATCAGTGATGGTTCGGCGGGGGAGACCCAGTACTTC.

V and J are TRBV19 and TRBJ1-6; no clear D. Per the germline V gene, CDR1 is LNHDA and CDR2 is SQIVND (reference sequence). The CDR3 contains 14 residues. V lost 1 base to trimming and J lost 5 bases, with 6 bases between them. The CDR3 DNA sequence: TGTGCCAGTAGTATAGTTAACAATAATTCACCCCTCCACTTT. It translates to CASSIVNNNSPLHF.

The rearrangement uses TRBV6-1 and TRBJ2-7, with D uncertain. V lost 6 bases and J lost 2, with 14 bases in between. This CDR3 comprises 14 residues. CDR1 is MNHNS, CDR2 SASEGT, per germline. CDR3 coding DNA: TGTGCCAGCAGCGACTTGATTACGACCTACGAGCAGTACTTC. It translates to CASSDLITTYEQYF.

The chain carries TRBV6-5 and TRBJ1-3; 7 bases fit TRBD1. There are 14 residues in the CDR3. CDR1 is MNHEY, CDR2 SVGAGI, per germline. The V segment lost 6 bases and the J segment 5 bases; nucleotides outside the gene matches: 7. The CDR3 DNA reads as TGTGCCAGCAGCTACAGGGGTTTGAGAAACACCATATATTTT. This translates into CASSYRGLRNTIYF.

CDR3 bases: TGTGCCAGCAGTTTAGAGGCAGCTAATCAGCCCCAGCATTTT. Translated: CASSLEAANQPQHF. The chain recombines TRBV28 with TRBJ1-5; D not resolved. Germline CDR1 is MDHEN and CDR2 is SYDVKM. The CDR3 extends over 14 amino acids. Trimming removed 2 bases from V and 4 bases from J, with 9 bases in between.

The CDR3 sequence is CASSRGTNYGYTF. The CDR3 nucleotides read TGTGCCAGCAGTCGAGGAACTAACTATGGCTACACCTTC. This chain joins TRBV25-1 and TRBJ1-2, with D unclear. V was shortened by 5 bases and J by 0 bases, with 7 bases between the two germline ends. CDR1 is MGHDK and CDR2 is SYGVNS in the germline V gene. The length of the CDR3 is 13 residues.

V usage is TRBV5-1 and J usage is TRBJ2-3, with 8 bases fitting TRBD1. The CDR3 covers 15 residues. In germline, CDR1 is SGHRS, CDR2 YFSETQ. J gave up 1 base and V 5 bases, and 6 bases lay outside the gene matches. The CDR3 DNA reads TGCGCCAGCAGGTTACAGGGGGGAGGCACAGATACGCAGTATTTT. Amino acids: CASRLQGGGTDTQYF.

This chain joins TRBV28 and TRBJ1-6; 11 bases are shared with TRBD1. This CDR3 has 17 amino acids. From germline, CDR1 is MDHEN and CDR2 SYDVKM. V shed 2 bases, J shed 10 bases, and the junction held 10 bases outside the gene matches. The CDR3 spells CASSLIQDRTGGSPLHF. The CDR3 DNA reads TGTGCCAGCAGTTTAATTCAGGATAGGACAGGGGGCTCACCCCTCCACTTT.

V and J are TRBV9 and TRBJ2-3, with TRBD2 as a possible D gene (6 bases). From germline, CDR1 is SGDLS and CDR2 YYNGEE. The CDR3 is 14 residues long. Trimming took off 3 bases at V and 1 base at J, with 9 bases between the two ends. The CDR3 DNA reads TGTGCCAGCAGCGCGGGGGTGGGCACAGATACGCAGTATTTT. Translating gives CASSAGVGTDTQYF.

This clone was detected only once. V is TRBV29-1 and J is TRBJ2-5; 7 bases are a match to TRBD2. The CDR3 contains 12 residues. The junction had 1 base not matched to a gene; V was cut back by 4 bases and J by 2 bases. Germline V gene lookup returns CDR1 SQVTM and CDR2 ANQGSEA. DNA of the CDR3: TGCAGCGTTGTGGGGGGGCAAGAGACCCAGTACTTC. Residues: CSVVGGQETQYF.

V usage is TRBV5-1 and J usage is TRBJ1-6; 7 bases are a match to TRBD1. This CDR3 contains 15 residues. V lost 3 bases, J lost 9 bases, and 9 bases stayed unmatched. The germline CDR1 and CDR2 sequences are SGHRS and YFSETQ. The CDR3 DNA reads TGCGCCAGCAGCTCCCGACAGGGCCTCTTTTCACCCCTCCACTTT. Translating it yields CASSSRQGLFSPLHF.

The chain carries TRBV6-1 and TRBJ2-7; tentative D call: TRBD1 (6 bases). This CDR3 has 14 residues. The V gene's germline CDR1 is MNHNS and CDR2 SASEGT. The V gene lost 2 bases and the J gene lost 2 bases, with 10 bases spanning the gap. The CDR3 nucleotides are TGTGCCAGCAGTGAAACAGGGTGGACCTACGAGCAGTACTTC. This encodes CASSETGWTYEQYF.

This rearrangement joins TRBV5-4 to TRBJ1-2; tentative D call: TRBD1 (5 bases). In germline, CDR1 is SGHNT, CDR2 YYREEE (reference sequence). The CDR3 loop spans 13 amino acids. Trimming stripped 0 bases from V and 8 bases from J, with 11 bases between. CDR3: CASSLESGVGYTF. The CDR3 nucleotides read TGTGCCAGCAGCTTGGAATCGGGGGTCGGCTACACCTTC. Combining the CDR3 with reference TRBV5-4 and TRBJ1-2 gives the whole variable domain ETGVTQSPTHLIKTRGQQVTLRCSSQSGHNTVSWYQQALGQGPQFIFQYYREEENGRGNFPPRFSGLQFPNYSSELNVNALELDDSALYLCASSLESGVGYTFGSGTRLTVV.

The CDR3 here is CASNQGLGSPLHF. CDR3 DNA sequence: TGTGCCAGCAACCAGGGGTTAGGCTCACCCCTCCACTTT. The chain couples TRBV28 to TRBJ1-6; the D gene is possibly TRBD1 (6 bases). Germline V gene data show CDR1 as MDHEN and CDR2 as SYDVKM. There are 13 residues in the CDR3. Trimming pared 7 bases from V and 10 bases from J, leaving 14 bases between.

This sequence joins TRBV27 and TRBJ2-1, with TRBD2 matching over 7 bases. The V segment lost 3 bases and the J segment 0 bases; nucleotides outside the gene matches: 2. The CDR3 sequence is 15 residues long. The germline CDR1 and CDR2 sequences are MNHEY and SMNVEV (reference sequence). This CDR3 reads CASSFGGSSYNEQFF. CDR3 coding DNA: TGTGCCAGCAGTTTCGGCGGGAGCTCCTACAATGAGCAGTTCTTC.

The chain joins TRBV30 to TRBJ1-6; 10 nucleotides match TRBD1. Germline V CDR1 and CDR2: GTSNPN, SVGIG (reference sequence). The ends lost 2 bases at V and 9 bases at J; junction bases unmatched: 7. The CDR3 sequence is 15 residues long. The CDR3 DNA reads TGTGCCTGGAGTCCCAGACAGGGGGCAAGTTCACCCCTCCACTTT. Translating it yields CAWSPRQGASSPLHF.

This clone has a single count. The chain couples TRBV5-6 to TRBJ2-7; TRBD1 matches 7 bases. The CDR3 covers 14 residues. V dropped 2 bases and J dropped 4; count of bases not matched to a gene: 6. Germline loops: CDR1 SGHDT, CDR2 YYEEEE. The CDR3 DNA reads as TGTGCCAGCAGCTTCCGCAGGGGGTTATACGAGCAGTACTTC. Translation: CASSFRRGLYEQYF.

The J gene is TRBJ2-1, the V gene TRBV28, with TRBD2 matching 11 bases. This CDR3 is 17 amino acids long. CDR1 is MDHEN and CDR2 is SYDVKM in the germline V gene. V was clipped by 5 bases and J by 0 bases; unmatched bases: 6. CDR3 sequence: CASSGTSGGLSYNEQFF. In DNA form, the CDR3 reads TGTGCCAGCAGTGGTACTAGCGGGGGTCTCTCCTACAATGAGCAGTTCTTC.

The chain links TRBV5-1 to TRBJ2-3; D perhaps matches TRBD1 (5 bases). The CDR3 is 15 amino acids. Germline CDR1 SGHRS, CDR2 YFSETQ. V dropped 0 bases and J dropped 3 bases, with 11 bases sitting between them. CDR3 protein: CASSLAAGRTDTQYF. For the CDR3, the DNA is TGCGCCAGCAGCTTGGCCGCAGGGCGGACAGATACGCAGTATTTT.

This chain uses TRBV5-4 with TRBJ2-5; D may be TRBD1 (6 bases). With 3 bases removed from V and 3 bases from J, the gap between germline ends came to 18 bases. CDR1 is SGHNT, CDR2 YYREEE, per germline (reference sequence). The CDR3 covers 16 residues. DNA of the CDR3: TGTGCCAGCAGCTCCCCTTCGGACAGTGGTAAAGAGACCCAGTACTTC. Amino acid sequence: CASSSPSDSGKETQYF. Combining the CDR3 with reference TRBV5-4 and TRBJ2-5 gives the whole variable domain ETGVTQSPTHLIKTRGQQVTLRCSSQSGHNTVSWYQQALGQGPQFIFQYYREEENGRGNFPPRFSGLQFPNYSSELNVNALELDDSALYLCASSSPSDSGKETQYFGPGTRLLVL.

The genes are TRBV18 and TRBJ2-1, with 9 bases matching TRBD2. The V gene end was trimmed by 2 bases and the J gene end by 5 bases; junction bases not matched to a gene: 7. The CDR3 consists of 16 residues. Germline V gene lookup returns CDR1 KGHSH and CDR2 LQKENI. The CDR3 DNA sequence: TGTGCCAGCTCACCAGAGATGACTAGCGGAAACAATGAGCAGTTCTTC. This codes for CASSPEMTSGNNEQFF.